Presented here are 4 T cell receptor beta chains from one specimen sequenced in a study of blood T cell dynamics during melanoma immunotherapy. Using immunoSEQ multiplex PCR, the repertoire was profiled, and TCRdb retains in-frame clones only, with some absent. Among about 15,000 clones listed, 70% to 90% were seen once. The time point: pre-treatment baseline. The sequencing used blood, collected from a patient treated with checkpoint blockade. The receptors shown here come from a human donor with melanoma.

The genes are TRBV6-6 and TRBJ2-7; 9 nucleotides match TRBD2. The CDR3 length is 13 residues. The V segment lost 10 bases and the J segment 3 bases; nucleotides outside the gene matches: 7. CDR1 is MNHNY, CDR2 SVGAGI, per germline (reference sequence). This chain's CDR3 is CAIKLSGGYEQYF. For the CDR3, the DNA is TGTGCCATCAAACTTAGCGGGGGCTACGAGCAGTACTTC.

V and J are TRBV29-1 and TRBJ1-2, with TRBD1 as a possible D gene (6 bases). This CDR3 has 14 amino acids. Per germline, CDR1 SQVTM and CDR2 ANQGSEA. Trimming removed 1 base at V and 7 bases at J, with 16 bases between. The CDR3 DNA follows: TGCAGCGTTGAAGCTCTGGGGGGCAGGGGTGGCTACACCTTC. Translation: CSVEALGGRGGYTF.

The count of this clone is one. This sequence joins TRBV28 and TRBJ2-1; 11 bases agree with TRBD2. CDR3 length equals 16 residues. The germline gives CDR1 MDHEN, CDR2 SYDVKM. V trimming: 6 bases; J trimming: 1 base; junction bases outside the gene matches: 5. The CDR3 region has the DNA TGTGCCAGCAGCCAAATAGCGGGGGGGTCCTACAATGAGCAGTTCTTC. This encodes CASSQIAGGSYNEQFF. Full variable domain (rest looked up from reference TRBV28 and TRBJ2-1): DVKVTQSSRYLVKRTGEKVFLECVQDMDHENMFWYRQDPGLGLRLIYFSYDVKMKEKGDIPEGYSVSREKKERFSLILESASTNQTSMYLCASSQIAGGSYNEQFFGPGTRLTVL.

The rearrangement links TRBV7-8 to TRBJ2-5; D is perhaps TRBD2 (7 bases). The J call may be in error: the DNA end matches TRBJ2-7 better. CDR1 SGHVS and CDR2 FQNEAQ come from the germline V gene. CDR3 length: 17 residues. CDR3 sequence reads: CASSLVGAGASSYEQYF. The DNA for the CDR3 is TGTGCCAGCAGCTTAGTTGGTGCGGGGGCGAGCTCCTACGAGCAGTACTTC.